Given below is one T cell receptor (beta chain) in context. Its target is unknown. Libraries were UMI-labeled 5' RACE TRB cDNA. TCRdb reprocessed the 5' RACE reads and stores each CDR3 protein as one record, lacking DNA. The sample holds approximately 100,000 distinct CDR3 sequences. There are 15 residues in the CDR3. Germline-derived CDR1 and CDR2 are MDHEN and SYDVKM. The sample comes from a study of CXCR3-negative and CXCR3-positive naive CD8 T cells. Whole-study findings and limits: The study found comparably high diversity in both naive subsets and much lower diversity in memory CD8+ cells. Comparison of naive cells showed more hydrophobic TRB CDR3s in CXCR3-positive than in CXCR3-negative naive cells.

V is TRBV28 and J is TRBJ2-1; TCRdb indicates TRBD2, and absent DNA this call remains unverified. This TCR came from a human donor in good health. Some clones in this sample may be carry-over from other donors' samples. Sequencing input: naive CXCR3+ CD8+ T cells from blood. Subset in this sample: CD45RO-CCR7+CD27+CD95- naive CD8+ T cells expressing CXCR3 (TNR3+). CDR3 region: CASSPRLAGVNEQFF.